These 2 T cell receptor beta chains were sequenced from one sample in a study of shared clonotypes between healthy human individuals. This table comes from immunoSEQ multiplex PCR, and its TCRdb copy is limited to in-frame clones, with some not included. The table has some 360,000 clones, roughly 80% seen once. Source material: memory CD4+ T cells sorted from blood. The subset is: CD45RA-negative fraction. These receptors came from a man aged 25-40 years in good health.

The V gene is TRBV14, the J gene TRBJ1-5; D not resolved. Trimming shortened V by 6 bases and J by 0 bases, and 6 bases separated the two germline ends. Germline values: CDR1 SGHDN, CDR2 FVKESK. The CDR3 has 13 amino acids. The CDR3 DNA sequence: TGTGCCAGCAGTTCGGATAGCAATCAGCCCCAGCATTTT. This translates into CASSSDSNQPQHF.

The chain links TRBV2 to TRBJ2-2, with TRBD1 identical over 7 bases. V lost 3 bases and J lost 5; bases outside the gene matches: 6. This CDR3 spans 15 amino acids. Germline V gene sequence: CDR1 SNHLY, CDR2 FYNNEI. For the CDR3, the DNA is TGTGCCAGCAGTGACGCAGGGGGTGGGACCGGGGAGCTGTTTTTT. Residues: CASSDAGGGTGELFF.